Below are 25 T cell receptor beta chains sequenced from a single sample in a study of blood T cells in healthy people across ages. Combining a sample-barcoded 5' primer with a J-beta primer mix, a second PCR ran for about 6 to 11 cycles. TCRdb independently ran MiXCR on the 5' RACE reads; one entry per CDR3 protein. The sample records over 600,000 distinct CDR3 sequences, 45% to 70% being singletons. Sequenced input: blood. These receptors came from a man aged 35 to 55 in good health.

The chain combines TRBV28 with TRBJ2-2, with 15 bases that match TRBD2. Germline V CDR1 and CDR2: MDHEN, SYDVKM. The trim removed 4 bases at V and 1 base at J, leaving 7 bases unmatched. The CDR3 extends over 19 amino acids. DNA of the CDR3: TGTGCCAGCAGTTCCGGGACTAGCGGGGGGCTAATGAACACCGGGGAGCTGTTTTTT. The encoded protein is CASSSGTSGGLMNTGELFF. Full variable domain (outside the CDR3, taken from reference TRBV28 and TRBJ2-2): DVKVTQSSRYLVKRTGEKVFLECVQDMDHENMFWYRQDPGLGLRLIYFSYDVKMKEKGDIPEGYSVSREKKERFSLILESASTNQTSMYLCASSSGTSGGLMNTGELFFGEGSRLTVL.

The CDR3 nucleotides read TGTGCCAGCAGCTACATGACAGGGTTTGGTTTAAGGTATGGCTACACCTTC. Translation: CASSYMTGFGLRYGYTF. The V gene is TRBV27, the J gene TRBJ1-2; 7 nucleotides align to TRBD1. J was trimmed by 5 bases and V by 6 bases; bases with no gene match: 18. This CDR3 contains 17 residues. Germline V CDR1 and CDR2: MNHEY, SMNVEV (reference sequence).

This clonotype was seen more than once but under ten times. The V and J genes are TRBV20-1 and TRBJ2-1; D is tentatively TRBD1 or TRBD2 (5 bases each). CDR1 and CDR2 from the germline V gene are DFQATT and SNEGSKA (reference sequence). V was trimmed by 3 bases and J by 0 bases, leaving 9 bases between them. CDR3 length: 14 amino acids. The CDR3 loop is CSASGTLSYNEQFF. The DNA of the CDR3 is TGCAGTGCTAGCGGGACCCTCTCCTACAATGAGCAGTTCTTC.

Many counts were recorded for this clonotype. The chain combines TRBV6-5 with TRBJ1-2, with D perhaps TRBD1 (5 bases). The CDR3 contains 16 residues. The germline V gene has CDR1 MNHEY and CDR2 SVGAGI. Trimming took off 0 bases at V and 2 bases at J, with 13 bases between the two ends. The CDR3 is CASSYSPLGLNYGYTF. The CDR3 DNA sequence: TGTGCCAGCAGTTACTCCCCTCTGGGACTCAACTATGGCTACACCTTC.

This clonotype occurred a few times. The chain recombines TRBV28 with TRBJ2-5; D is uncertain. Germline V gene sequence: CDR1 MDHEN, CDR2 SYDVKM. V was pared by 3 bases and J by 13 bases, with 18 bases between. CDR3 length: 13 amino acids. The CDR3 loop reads CASSLGSGDPRYF. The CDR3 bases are TGTGCCAGCAGTTTGGGTAGTGGCGACCCACGGTACTTC. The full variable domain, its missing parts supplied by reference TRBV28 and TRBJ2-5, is DVKVTQSSRYLVKRTGEKVFLECVQDMDHENMFWYRQDPGLGLRLIYFSYDVKMKEKGDIPEGYSVSREKKERFSLILESASTNQTSMYLCASSLGSGDPRYFGPGTRLLVL.

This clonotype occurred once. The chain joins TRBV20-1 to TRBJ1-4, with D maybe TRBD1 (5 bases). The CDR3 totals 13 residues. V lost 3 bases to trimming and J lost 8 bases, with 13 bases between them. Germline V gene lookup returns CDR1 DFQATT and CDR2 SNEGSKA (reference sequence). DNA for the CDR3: TGCAGTGCTAGTAGACAGTTGGGGGAAAAACTGTTTTTT. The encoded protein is CSASRQLGEKLFF.

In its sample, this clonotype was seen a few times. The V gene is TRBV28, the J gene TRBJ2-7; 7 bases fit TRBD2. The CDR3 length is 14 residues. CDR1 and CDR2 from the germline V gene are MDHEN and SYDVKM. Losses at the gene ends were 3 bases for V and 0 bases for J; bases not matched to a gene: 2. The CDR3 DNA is TGTGCCAGCAGTTTCCGGGACTACTCCTACGAGCAGTACTTC. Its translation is CASSFRDYSYEQYF.

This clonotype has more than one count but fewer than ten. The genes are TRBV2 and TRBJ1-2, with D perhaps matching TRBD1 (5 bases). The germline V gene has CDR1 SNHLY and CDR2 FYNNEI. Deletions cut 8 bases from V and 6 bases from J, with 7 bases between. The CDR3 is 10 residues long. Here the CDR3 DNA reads TGTGCCAGCGGGACCGATGGCTACACCTTC. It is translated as CASGTDGYTF.

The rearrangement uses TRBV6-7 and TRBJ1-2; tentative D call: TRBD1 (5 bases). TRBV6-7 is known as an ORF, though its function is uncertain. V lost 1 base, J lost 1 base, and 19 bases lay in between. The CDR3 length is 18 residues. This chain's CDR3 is CASSYFLRQGFCNYGYTF. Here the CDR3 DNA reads TGTGCCAGCAGTTACTTCCTGCGCCAGGGCTTCTGTAACTATGGCTACACCTTC.

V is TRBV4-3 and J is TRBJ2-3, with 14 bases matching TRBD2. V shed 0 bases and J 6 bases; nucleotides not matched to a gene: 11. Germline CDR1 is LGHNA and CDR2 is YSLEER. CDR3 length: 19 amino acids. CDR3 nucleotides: TGCGCCAGCAGCCAAGAGGCCCGAGCGGGACTAGCGGGGGACGATACGCAGTATTTT. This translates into CASSQEARAGLAGDDTQYF.

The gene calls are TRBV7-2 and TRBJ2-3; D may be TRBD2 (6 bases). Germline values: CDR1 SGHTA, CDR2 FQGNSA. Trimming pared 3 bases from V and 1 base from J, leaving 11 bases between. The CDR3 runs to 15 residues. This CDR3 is CASSFAPGGTDTQYF. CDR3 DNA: TGTGCCAGCAGCTTTGCCCCGGGGGGCACAGATACGCAGTATTTT.

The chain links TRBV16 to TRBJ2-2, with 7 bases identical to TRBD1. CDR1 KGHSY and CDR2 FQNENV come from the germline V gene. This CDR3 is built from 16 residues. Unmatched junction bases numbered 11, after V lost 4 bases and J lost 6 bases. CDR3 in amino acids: CASSPEGQLSAGELFF. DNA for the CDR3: TGTGCCAGCAGCCCCGAGGGACAGCTATCGGCCGGGGAGCTGTTTTTT.

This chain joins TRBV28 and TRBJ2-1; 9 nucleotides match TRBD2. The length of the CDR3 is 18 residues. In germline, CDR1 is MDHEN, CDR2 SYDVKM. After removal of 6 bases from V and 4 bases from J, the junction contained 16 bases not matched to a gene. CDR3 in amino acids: CASRGTVGSGRTYNEQFF. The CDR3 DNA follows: TGTGCCAGCAGAGGGACCGTAGGGAGCGGGAGGACTTACAATGAGCAGTTCTTC. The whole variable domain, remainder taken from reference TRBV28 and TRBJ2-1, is DVKVTQSSRYLVKRTGEKVFLECVQDMDHENMFWYRQDPGLGLRLIYFSYDVKMKEKGDIPEGYSVSREKKERFSLILESASTNQTSMYLCASRGTVGSGRTYNEQFFGPGTRLTVL.

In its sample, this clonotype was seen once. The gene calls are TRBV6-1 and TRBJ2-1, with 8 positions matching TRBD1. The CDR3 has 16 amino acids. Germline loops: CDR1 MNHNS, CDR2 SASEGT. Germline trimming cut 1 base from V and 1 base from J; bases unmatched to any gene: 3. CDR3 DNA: TGTGCCAGCAGTGAAGGGACAGGGCTTTCCTACAATGAGCAGTTCTTC. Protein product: CASSEGTGLSYNEQFF.

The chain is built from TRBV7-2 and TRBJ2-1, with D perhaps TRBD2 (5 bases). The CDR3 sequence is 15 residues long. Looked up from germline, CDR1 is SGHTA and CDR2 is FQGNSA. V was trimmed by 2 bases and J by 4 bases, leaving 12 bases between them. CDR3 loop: CASSLQLGHYNEQFF. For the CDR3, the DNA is TGTGCCAGCAGCTTACAACTAGGCCATTACAATGAGCAGTTCTTC.

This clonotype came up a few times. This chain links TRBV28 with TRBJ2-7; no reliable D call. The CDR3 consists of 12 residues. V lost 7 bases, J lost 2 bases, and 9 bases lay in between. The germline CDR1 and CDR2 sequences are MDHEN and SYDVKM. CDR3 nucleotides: TGTGCCAGCATTGGACCCCCCTACGAGCAGTACTTC. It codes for CASIGPPYEQYF.

CDR3 region: CATSDWPNYGYTF. The CDR3 bases are TGTGCCACCAGTGATTGGCCCAACTATGGCTACACCTTC. V usage is TRBV24-1 and J usage is TRBJ1-2; D gene ambiguous. Germline assignment: CDR1 KGHDR and CDR2 SFDVKD. The CDR3 contains 13 residues. V shed 2 bases and J shed 2 bases, with 5 bases lying between them.

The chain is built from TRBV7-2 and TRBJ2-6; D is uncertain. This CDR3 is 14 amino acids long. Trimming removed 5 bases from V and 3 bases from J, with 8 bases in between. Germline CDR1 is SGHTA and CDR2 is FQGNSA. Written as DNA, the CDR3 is TGTGCCAGCAGCCCTGACTTTGGGGCCAACGTCCTGACTTTC. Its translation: CASSPDFGANVLTF.

CDR3 DNA sequence: TGTGCCAGCAGCCGAACAGGGGGCGCGAACTACGAGCAGTACTTC. Translation gives CASSRTGGANYEQYF. The chain combines TRBV27 with TRBJ2-7; TRBD1 aligns across 9 bases. This CDR3 is 15 amino acids long. The trim removed 6 bases at V and 3 bases at J, leaving 9 bases unmatched. CDR1 and CDR2 (germline): MNHEY, SMNVEV (reference sequence).

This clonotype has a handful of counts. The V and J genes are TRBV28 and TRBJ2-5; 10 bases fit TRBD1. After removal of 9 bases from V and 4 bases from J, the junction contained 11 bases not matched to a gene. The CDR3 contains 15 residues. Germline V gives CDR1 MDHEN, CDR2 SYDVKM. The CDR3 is CASTLGQGRRETQYF. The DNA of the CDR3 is TGTGCCAGTACATTGGGACAGGGGAGGAGAGAGACCCAGTACTTC.

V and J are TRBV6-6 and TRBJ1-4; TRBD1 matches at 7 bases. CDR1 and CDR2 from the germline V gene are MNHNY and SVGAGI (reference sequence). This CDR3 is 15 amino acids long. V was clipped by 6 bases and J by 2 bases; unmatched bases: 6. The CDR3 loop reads CASSTYRGTNEKLFF. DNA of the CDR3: TGTGCCAGCAGCACATACAGGGGCACTAATGAAAAACTGTTTTTT.

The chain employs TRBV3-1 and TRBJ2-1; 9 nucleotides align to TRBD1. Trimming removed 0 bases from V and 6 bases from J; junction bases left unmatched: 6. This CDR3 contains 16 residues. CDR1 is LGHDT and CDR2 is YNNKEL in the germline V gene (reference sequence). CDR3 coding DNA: TGTGCCAGCAGCCAAGAGACGGGACAGGGCGGCAATGAGCAGTTCTTC. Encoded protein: CASSQETGQGGNEQFF.

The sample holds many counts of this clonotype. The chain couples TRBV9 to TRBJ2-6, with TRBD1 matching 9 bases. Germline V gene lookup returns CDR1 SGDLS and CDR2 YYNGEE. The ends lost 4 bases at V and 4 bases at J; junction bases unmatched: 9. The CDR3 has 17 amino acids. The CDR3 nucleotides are TGTGCCAGCAGCAACCTGGGACAGGGCGGCGGGGCCAACGTCCTGACTTTC. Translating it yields CASSNLGQGGGANVLTF.

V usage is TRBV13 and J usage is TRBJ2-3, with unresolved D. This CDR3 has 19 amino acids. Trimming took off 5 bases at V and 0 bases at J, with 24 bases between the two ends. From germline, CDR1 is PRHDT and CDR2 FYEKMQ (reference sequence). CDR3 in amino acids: CASSRPNEISFTSTDTQYF. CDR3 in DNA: TGTGCCAGCAGCCGCCCGAACGAGATATCATTTACTAGCACAGATACGCAGTATTTT.

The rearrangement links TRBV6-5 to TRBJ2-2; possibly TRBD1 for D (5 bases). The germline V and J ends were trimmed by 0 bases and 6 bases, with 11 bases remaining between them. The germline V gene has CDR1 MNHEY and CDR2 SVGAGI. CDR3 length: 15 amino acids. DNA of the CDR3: TGTGCCAGCAGTTACTCCAGGGTGGGGTCCGGGGAGCTGTTTTTT. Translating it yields CASSYSRVGSGELFF.